This TCR beta chain was captured in a study of T cells expressing NK-cell markers. Germline V gene data show CDR1 as ENHRY and CDR2 as SYGVKD. The CDR3 totals 15 residues. TCRdb reprocessed the 5' RACE reads; each CDR3 protein has one entry and no DNA is given. This sample carries 500,000 or so distinct CDR3 sequences, with roughly 3.6% going to the ten biggest clones. Specimen: blood T cells: a sorted CD56 or NKG2C T cell subset, CD4+ or CD8+ T cells, or bulk PBMC T cells (not recorded which). The source is a man younger than 35 in good health. The chain employs TRBV10-3 and TRBJ2-7; the D call of TRBD1 rests on TCRdb alone, since no DNA is present to check it. The CDR3 loop reads CAISSPGQVDYEQYF.